This passage covers 9 T cell receptor beta chains from one sample sequenced in a study of control samples from healthy donors and cancer patients. Assay used: immunoSEQ multiplex PCR; TCRdb lists only in-frame clones, some missing. The profile covers about 20,000 clones, with approximately 81% appearing a single time and approximately 30% taken by the ten largest. Sequencing used PBMCs. These receptors all come from a woman aged 70-85 years with lung cancer.

CDR3 amino acids: CASSRSGNEDGYTF. For the CDR3, the DNA is TGTGCCAGCAGCCGGAGCGGGAACGAGGATGGCTACACCTTC. V gene TRBV3-1 (or the pseudogene TRBV3-2) combines with J gene TRBJ1-2; D ambiguous. V was clipped by 4 bases and J by 6 bases, with 15 bases between them. The V gene's germline CDR1 is LGHDT and CDR2 YNNKEL (reference sequence). The CDR3 length is 14 residues.

The rearrangement links TRBV10-3 to TRBJ2-5, with unresolved D. CDR1 is ENHRY and CDR2 is SYGVKD in the germline V gene. The CDR3 runs to 14 residues. V dropped 4 bases and J dropped 0 bases, with 9 bases sitting between them. The CDR3 DNA follows: TGTGCCATCAGTGTTGAAGGCTACCAAGAGACCCAGTACTTC. Translation: CAISVEGYQETQYF.

The chain joins TRBV28 to TRBJ2-1; D not resolved. The CDR3 has 13 amino acids. V lost 2 bases and J 6 bases, leaving 8 bases between the germline ends. Germline V lookup: CDR1 MDHEN, CDR2 SYDVKM. The CDR3 coding sequence is TGTGCCAGCAGTTTACAACCGATCAATGAGCAGTTCTTC. Translating gives CASSLQPINEQFF.

The V call is TRBV24-1, the J call TRBJ2-1, with TRBD2 identical over 11 bases. From germline, CDR1 is KGHDR and CDR2 SFDVKD. The CDR3 consists of 16 residues. Trimming at V came to 7 bases and at J to 8 bases, leaving 12 bases not matched to a gene. CDR3 sequence: CATSVLAGGGRDEQFF. The CDR3 nucleotides read TGTGCCACCAGCGTATTAGCGGGAGGGGGAAGGGATGAGCAGTTCTTC.

The chain is built from TRBV19 and TRBJ1-2; 7 nucleotides align to TRBD1. Germline V gene lookup returns CDR1 LNHDA and CDR2 SQIVND (reference sequence). CDR3 length: 13 residues. The ends lost 5 bases at V and 4 bases at J; junction bases unmatched: 4. The CDR3 DNA reads as TGTGCCAGTAGTGCGACAGGGAGCTATGGCTACACCTTC. This gives the protein CASSATGSYGYTF.

This clone was seen only a few times. The genes are TRBV7-3 and TRBJ1-6; D gene ambiguous. V lost 3 bases, J lost 7 bases, and 7 bases lay in between. This CDR3 region has 13 residues. Per the germline V gene, CDR1 is SGHTA and CDR2 is FQGTGA. CDR3 in DNA: TGTGCCAGCAGCTTTTACGGGAATTCACCCCTCCACTTT. It encodes CASSFYGNSPLHF.

This chain joins TRBV7-2 and TRBJ2-1; 10 bases fit TRBD2. From germline, CDR1 is SGHTA and CDR2 FQGNSA. The length of the CDR3 is 18 residues. V was pared by 5 bases and J by 0 bases, with 10 bases of the junction left unmatched. The CDR3 loop reads CASSIPPGLATSYNEQFF. CDR3 in DNA: TGTGCCAGCAGCATTCCACCGGGACTAGCGACCTCCTACAATGAGCAGTTCTTC.

This chain connects TRBV30 to TRBJ2-7, with 7 bases fitting TRBD2. The length of the CDR3 is 14 residues. CDR1 is GTSNPN and CDR2 is SVGIG in the germline V gene (reference sequence). V was pared by 4 bases and J by 5 bases, with 11 bases of the junction left unmatched. Here the CDR3 reads CAWNGGGGYHEQYF. The DNA for the CDR3 is TGTGCCTGGAATGGGGGGGGAGGGTATCACGAGCAGTACTTC.

This sequence joins TRBV29-1 and TRBJ2-2; D is undetermined. This CDR3 region has 13 residues. The V end lost 4 bases, the J end lost 5 bases, and 11 bases lay between the germline ends. Germline lookup yields CDR1 SQVTM and CDR2 ANQGSEA. For the CDR3, the DNA is TGCAGCGTTGCCAGACCTACGACCGGGGAGCTGTTTTTT. It codes for CSVARPTTGELFF.